A selection of T cell receptor beta chains follows, all from one sample in a study of blood T cell repertoires in COVID-19. Produced via immunoSEQ multiplex PCR; TCRdb's table is partial and in-frame only. Seen here are over 150,000 clones, approximately 86% observed once, and the top ten hold under 5%. Sequencing was performed on peripheral blood. The receptor set was obtained from a woman in her sixties or seventies who had recovered from COVID-19. Both conserved end residues are part of each CDR3. A D gene is named only where the DNA matches it firmly. Clone size is given for some rows only: seen once, a few or many times, or a class if the clone is expanded.

j_call v_call d_call clone_size cdr3_nt cdr3_aa
TRBJ1-6 TRBV19 - - TGTGCCAGCCGGACAGCGCATAATTCACCCCTCCACTTT CASRTAHNSPLHF
TRBJ2-5 TRBV28 - - TGTGCCAGCAGCCGGGATAAGGCAAGAGAGACCCAGTACTTC CASSRDKARETQYF
TRBJ1-6 TRBV5-5 TRBD1 - TGTGCCAGCAGTGGGACAGCTAATTCACCCCTCCACTTT CASSGTANSPLHF
TRBJ1-2 TRBV7-8 - once TGTGCCAGCAGCTTAGGAGGAGGGTATCGGAAAGATGGCTACACCTTC CASSLGGGYRKDGYTF
TRBJ2-6 TRBV18 TRBD1 - TGTGCCAGCTCACCCACCACAGGGGGCGGAACTGGGGCCAACGTCCTGACTTTC CASSPTTGGGTGANVLTF
TRBJ2-5 TRBV3-1/TRBV3-2 TRBD2 - TGTGCCAGCAGCCACGGAACTAGCGGAATAGGGGAGACCCAGTACTTC CASSHGTSGIGETQYF
TRBJ2-7 TRBV6-6 - - TGTGCCAGCAGTTACAACGGGGGCTACGAGCAGTACTTC CASSYNGGYEQYF
TRBJ2-5 TRBV9 TRBD1 few TGTGCCAGCAGCACGGACAGGGAAGGAACCCAGTACTTC CASSTDREGTQYF
TRBJ2-1 TRBV28 TRBD1 - TGTGCCAGCAGTCAGCCCGGACAGGGGAAAAATGAGCAGTTCTTC CASSQPGQGKNEQFF
TRBJ1-1 TRBV19 - - TGTGCCAGTCCCCCCGCGGGGGGGTGGATGAACACTGAAGCTTTCTTT CASPPAGGWMNTEAFF
TRBJ2-2 TRBV5-1 TRBD1 - TGCGCCAGCAGCCAGAAACAGGGGGCCGGGGAGCTGTTTTTT CASSQKQGAGELFF
TRBJ1-2 TRBV7-9 TRBD1 - TGTGCCAGCAGCTTAATTCTACAGGGGTACGACTATGGCTACACCTTC CASSLILQGYDYGYTF
TRBJ2-5 TRBV6-2/TRBV6-3 TRBD1 few TGTGCCAGCAGTTACGGGCAGGGGGACCAAGAGACCCAGTACTTC CASSYGQGDQETQYF
TRBJ2-2 TRBV4-2 - - TGTGCCAGCAGCCAAGATTCAGGCCGGAACACCGGGGAGCTGTTTTTT CASSQDSGRNTGELFF
TRBJ1-5 TRBV5-5 TRBD1 - TGTGCCAGCAGCGTCTTACAGGGGAATCAGCCCCAGCATTTT CASSVLQGNQPQHF
TRBJ2-7 TRBV6-5 - - TGTGCCAGCGGTCCGGGGGTTGCCAGGGAGCAGTACTTC CASGPGVAREQYF
TRBJ1-5 TRBV5-1 - - TGCGCCAGCAGTCAGGGGCAGGGCGGGCAGCCCCAGCATTTT CASSQGQGGQPQHF
TRBJ2-1 TRBV7-3 TRBD2 - TGTGCCAGCAGCTCCTTTGGTAGCGGGGACAATGAGCAGTTCTTC CASSSFGSGDNEQFF
TRBJ2-2 TRBV7-2 - - TGTGCCAGCAGCTACAGTTGGAACACCGGGGAGCTGTTTTTT CASSYSWNTGELFF
TRBJ2-7 TRBV5-1 TRBD1 - TGCGCCAGCAGCTGGACAGGAAATACCTACGAGCAGTACTTC CASSWTGNTYEQYF
TRBJ2-4 TRBV2 - - TGTGCCAGTGACCGTGACAGTTTCAAAAACATTCAGTACTTC CASDRDSFKNIQYF
TRBJ2-7 TRBV10-3 - once TGTGCCACCCGACGGACAGCAGCCTACGAGCAGTACTTC CATRRTAAYEQYF
TRBJ1-3 TRBV6-2/TRBV6-3 - - TGTGCCAGCAGTTACCCTGTCGTATCAACTAGAAGGGGAAACACCATATATTTT CASSYPVVSTRRGNTIYF
TRBJ1-2 TRBV5-1 - - TGCGCCAGCAGCTTGGAGGAGGGAAGACGCACCTTC CASSLEEGRRTF